The clone carrying this T cell receptor (beta chain) showed up just a few times. Its antigen is not identified. This sample stems from a study of response to subunit inactivated influenza vaccine. TCRdb ran MiXCR on the RT-PCR reads and lists one entry per CDR3 protein. This table has approximately 680,000 distinct CDR3 sequences, 15% to 19% appearing once. Overall study results and limits: Every seasonal influenza vaccination brings in few new T cells, the authors suggested.

Trimming cost V 6 bases and J 4 bases; bases outside gene matches: 4. The CDR3 contains 14 residues. CDR1 and CDR2 (germline): LNHDA, SQIVND (reference sequence). The chain joins TRBV19 to TRBJ2-5; 11 nucleotides agree with TRBD1. The specimen comprised PBMCs from blood, sampled approximately 13 days after vaccination. The TCR sequence derives from a man aged 50 or older who received an inactivated influenza vaccine. Here the CDR3 DNA reads TGTGCCAGTAGGGACAGGGGGCGCGGAGAGACCCAGTACTTC. Amino acids: CASRDRGRGETQYF.